Each of the 28 T cell receptor beta chains below was sequenced from the same sample in a study of cytomegalovirus exposure and HLA in healthy donors. PCR was performed using 60 Vbeta and 13 Jbeta primers. Assay used: immunoSEQ multiplex PCR; TCRdb lists only in-frame clones, some missing. The table shows 70,000 to 95,000 clones, with approximately 79% occurring only once. Sequencing input: PBMCs. The receptors derive from a human donor in good health.

CDR3 nucleotides: TGTGCCAGCAGTTACGTTACCGGGAGCCCTACCTACGAGCAGTACTTC. Amino acid sequence: CASSYVTGSPTYEQYF. The J gene is TRBJ2-7, the V gene TRBV6-6; tentatively, D is TRBD2 (6 bases). Trimming removed 2 bases at V and 2 bases at J, with 16 bases between. This CDR3 is 16 amino acids long. In germline, CDR1 is MNHNY, CDR2 SVGAGI (reference sequence).

CDR3 in DNA: TGTGCCAGCAGCTTAGGGGCAGGGTCCTCCTACGAGCAGTACTTC. This codes for CASSLGAGSSYEQYF. This chain links TRBV7-6 with TRBJ2-7; TRBD1 might be the D (5 bases). Trimming removed 1 base from V and 0 bases from J, with 10 bases in between. From germline, CDR1 is SGHVS and CDR2 FNYEAQ. The CDR3 is 15 residues long.

The J gene is TRBJ1-5, the V gene TRBV29-1; 7 bases are a match to TRBD1. Trimming took 4 bases from V and 5 from J; bases not matched to a gene: 5. The germline gives CDR1 SQVTM, CDR2 ANQGSEA. The CDR3 runs 13 residues. In nucleotides, the CDR3 is TGCAGCGTTGTGGTCCAGGGGGATCAGCCCCAGCATTTT. This sequence encodes CSVVVQGDQPQHF.

This clone was picked up a small number of times. This sequence joins TRBV19 and TRBJ1-2; maybe TRBD1 (5 bases). There are 17 residues in the CDR3. CDR1 is LNHDA and CDR2 is SQIVND in the germline V gene (reference sequence). V was cut by 7 bases and J by 2 bases, with 23 bases left in between. The chain's CDR3 is CASTAPVARKGNYGYTF. CDR3 DNA: TGTGCCAGTACCGCTCCCGTCGCCCGGAAGGGGAACTATGGCTACACCTTC.

The CDR3 region is CASSQSGNEQFF. In DNA, the CDR3 is TGCGCCAGCAGCCAAAGCGGAAATGAGCAGTTCTTC. The rearrangement joins TRBV4-1 to TRBJ2-1, with a possible D match to TRBD2 (5 bases). The CDR3 extends over 12 amino acids. Germline V gene data show CDR1 as MGHRA and CDR2 as YSYEKL. Trimming shortened V by 2 bases and J by 7 bases, and 6 bases separated the two germline ends.

This chain joins TRBV12-5 and TRBJ2-1, with TRBD2 matching 10 bases. This CDR3 region has 16 residues. Per germline, CDR1 LGHNT and CDR2 FRNRAP. With 6 bases clipped from V and 9 bases from J, the junction kept 14 bases outside the gene matches. DNA for the CDR3: TGTGCTAGTGGATCCCCCGCCCAGCGGGGGGGCGTTGAGCAGTTCTTC. Translation: CASGSPAQRGGVEQFF.

The CDR3 nucleotides are TGTGCCAGCAGTTTTGGCGGCAGGGGTGACACTGAAGCTTTCTTT. Protein product: CASSFGGRGDTEAFF. The genes are TRBV27 and TRBJ1-1, with TRBD1 as a possible D gene (6 bases). The germline V and J ends were trimmed by 3 bases and 3 bases, with 14 bases remaining between them. The germline CDR1 and CDR2 sequences are MNHEY and SMNVEV (reference sequence). This CDR3 has 15 amino acids.

This clone was observed a single time. This chain uses TRBV25-1 with TRBJ2-3, with 7 positions matching TRBD1. V was pared by 6 bases and J by 6 bases, with 12 bases of the junction left unmatched. This CDR3 is built from 15 residues. CDR1 is MGHDK and CDR2 is SYGVNS in the germline V gene. CDR3 amino acids: CASRGTAWGTDTQYF. In DNA, the CDR3 is TGTGCCAGCAGGGGGACAGCTTGGGGGACGGATACGCAGTATTTT.

The chain links TRBV12-5 to TRBJ1-1; perhaps TRBD1 as D (5 bases). This CDR3 contains 16 residues. Germline V gene data show CDR1 as LGHNT and CDR2 as FRNRAP. V lost 4 bases and J lost 4, with 19 bases in between. CDR3 DNA: TGTGCTAGTGGTTGGGTTTTGGACGGGGGGAGCACTGAAGCTTTCTTT. This sequence encodes CASGWVLDGGSTEAFF.

The genes are TRBV5-1 and TRBJ2-1; 8 positions agree with TRBD1. The CDR3 covers 15 residues. Trimming removed 3 bases from V and 7 bases from J; junction bases left unmatched: 9. Germline V CDR1 and CDR2: SGHRS, YFSETQ. The CDR3 DNA reads TGCGCCAGCAGCTCCCGGACAGGGACACCAAATGAGCAGTTCTTC. It is translated as CASSSRTGTPNEQFF.

The V call is TRBV6-1, the J call TRBJ1-2; D not resolved. This CDR3 is 14 amino acids long. V shed 1 base and J shed 9 bases, with 15 bases lying between them. Looked up from germline, CDR1 is MNHNS and CDR2 is SASEGT. The CDR3 here is CASSEGGSSRRYTF. The CDR3 nucleotides read TGTGCCAGCAGTGAAGGCGGTTCATCCCGACGCTACACCTTC.

V is TRBV5-1 and J is TRBJ2-7; 7 nucleotides align to TRBD1. Trimming removed 3 bases from V and 3 bases from J; junction bases left unmatched: 9. The length of the CDR3 is 15 residues. Germline V gives CDR1 SGHRS, CDR2 YFSETQ. The CDR3 is CASSSGLRDSYEQYF. In DNA form, the CDR3 reads TGCGCCAGCAGCTCAGGGCTCAGGGACAGCTACGAGCAGTACTTC.

V gene TRBV19 combines with J gene TRBJ1-3; 7 bases fit TRBD1. V trimming: 4 bases; J trimming: 0 bases; junction bases outside the gene matches: 3. Germline values: CDR1 LNHDA, CDR2 SQIVND (reference sequence). CDR3 length equals 15 residues. The CDR3 nucleotides read TGTGCCAGTAGTACGGGGACAGTCTCTGGAAACACCATATATTTT. It specifies CASSTGTVSGNTIYF.

This chain uses TRBV6-5 with TRBJ2-7; TRBD2 agrees at 7 bases. V was clipped by 6 bases and J by 3 bases; unmatched bases: 11. Germline lookup yields CDR1 MNHEY and CDR2 SVGAGI. The CDR3 has 15 residues. The CDR3 protein is CASRELAGEVYEQYF. The CDR3 DNA reads TGTGCCAGCAGGGAACTGGCGGGAGAAGTCTACGAGCAGTACTTC.

This clone was counted once. The chain combines TRBV19 with TRBJ1-2; TRBD1 aligns across 7 bases. Looked up from germline, CDR1 is LNHDA and CDR2 is SQIVND (reference sequence). The CDR3 has 15 amino acids. V trimming: 5 bases; J trimming: 0 bases; junction bases outside the gene matches: 6. CDR3 nucleotides: TGTGCCAGTAGTCCGAGGGACAGTACTAACTATGGCTACACCTTC. Translating gives CASSPRDSTNYGYTF. Together with reference TRBV19 and TRBJ1-2, the CDR3 gives the full variable domain: DGGITQSPKYLFRKEGQNVTLSCEQNLNHDAMYWYRQDPGQGLRLIYYSQIVNDFQKGDIAEGYSVSREKKESFPLTVTSAQKNPTAFYLCASSPRDSTNYGYTFGSGTRLTVV.

This chain joins TRBV6-1 and TRBJ1-4, with 7 bases fitting TRBD1. Per the germline V gene, CDR1 is MNHNS and CDR2 is SASEGT. Trimming at V came to 8 bases and at J to 5 bases, leaving 11 bases not matched to a gene. This CDR3 has 15 residues. The CDR3 sequence is CASHTTQGLNEKLFF. As DNA, the CDR3 is TGTGCCAGCCACACGACACAGGGGTTAAATGAAAAACTGTTTTTT.

The gene calls are TRBV9 and TRBJ2-1; 8 positions agree with TRBD2. This CDR3 region has 16 residues. Unmatched junction bases numbered 11, after V lost 0 bases and J lost 9 bases. Germline CDR1 reads SGDLS; CDR2 reads YYNGEE. As DNA, the CDR3 is TGTGCCAGCAGCGTAGCCGCGGGGGGTCTTTTAGGTGAGCAGTTCTTC. Translated: CASSVAAGGLLGEQFF.

The chain joins TRBV14 to TRBJ1-1; TRBD1 matches 8 bases. V was pared by 4 bases and J by 1 base, with 5 bases of the junction left unmatched. Per the germline V gene, CDR1 is SGHDN and CDR2 is FVKESK. CDR3 size: 15 residues. The CDR3 sequence: CASSRIQGENTEAFF. CDR3 in DNA: TGTGCCAGCAGCCGGATACAGGGGGAGAACACTGAAGCTTTCTTT.

V and J are TRBV19 and TRBJ2-1; D gene unclear. The CDR3 runs 12 residues. The germline gives CDR1 LNHDA, CDR2 SQIVND (reference sequence). V lost 5 bases, J lost 2 bases, and 4 bases lay in between. The CDR3 nucleotides are TGTGCCAGTAGTCTCCCCTACAATGAGCAGTTCTTC. Translating gives CASSLPYNEQFF.

V and J are TRBV6-1 and TRBJ2-7; no definite D call. The CDR3 loop spans 13 amino acids. V shed 4 bases and J shed 2 bases, with 9 bases lying between them. Germline V gene data show CDR1 as MNHNS and CDR2 as SASEGT. CDR3 sequence reads: CASSVEETYEQYF. DNA of the CDR3: TGTGCCAGCAGTGTCGAGGAGACCTACGAGCAGTACTTC.

This rearrangement joins TRBV4-2 to TRBJ1-3; perhaps TRBD1 as D (5 bases). The CDR3 spans 17 residues. The germline gives CDR1 LGHNA, CDR2 YNFKEQ. V lost 2 bases to trimming and J lost 3 bases, with 17 bases between them. The CDR3 DNA is TGTGCCAGCAGCCAATTCCCACAGGAATCGCTTGGAAACACCATATATTTT. Translation gives CASSQFPQESLGNTIYF.

The chain is built from TRBV27 and TRBJ1-1, with D possibly being TRBD1 (5 bases). Germline loops: CDR1 MNHEY, CDR2 SMNVEV (reference sequence). V dropped 7 bases and J dropped 4 bases, with 10 bases sitting between them. The CDR3 contains 12 residues. CDR3 sequence: CASTAGGTEAFF. The CDR3 coding sequence is TGTGCCAGCACAGCGGGGGGCACTGAAGCTTTCTTT.

The CDR3 DNA reads as TGTGCCAGCACGGAGTTCGGAGGGGCCCAGTACTTC. Protein sequence: CASTEFGGAQYF. This chain links TRBV7-9 with TRBJ2-5; possibly TRBD2 for D (6 bases). CDR3 length: 12 residues. The germline V gene has CDR1 SEHNR and CDR2 FQNEAQ (reference sequence). Trimming took off 7 bases at V and 9 bases at J, with 15 bases between the two ends. The full variable domain, rest sourced from reference TRBV7-9 and TRBJ2-5, is DTGVSQNPRHKITKRGQNVTFRCDPISEHNRLYWYRQTLGQGPEFLTYFQNEAQLEKSRLLSDRFSAERPKGSFSTLEIQRTEQGDSAMYLCASTEFGGAQYFGPGTRLLVL.

This chain connects TRBV5-1 to TRBJ1-2; D is unresolved. Germline V lookup: CDR1 SGHRS, CDR2 YFSETQ. V was pared by 4 bases and J by 3 bases, with 10 bases between. The CDR3 spans 13 residues. In DNA form, the CDR3 reads TGCGCCAGCAGCACCGGGATAGACTATGGCTACACCTTC. Residues: CASSTGIDYGYTF.

The genes are TRBV6-5 and TRBJ2-1; 8 positions agree with TRBD2. This CDR3 is 14 amino acids long. Per germline, CDR1 MNHEY and CDR2 SVGAGI. V lost 11 bases and J lost 4; bases outside the gene matches: 10. CDR3 bases: TGTGCCTGTGGGGGCGGGGGGAGGTACAATGAGCAGTTCTTC. This sequence encodes CACGGGGRYNEQFF.

The V and J genes are TRBV6-1 and TRBJ1-2; D not resolved. CDR3 size: 14 residues. Germline CDR1 MNHNS, CDR2 SASEGT. V lost 0 bases and J lost 8, with 13 bases in between. The DNA of the CDR3 is TGTGCCAGCAGTGAAGCGTGGAGGCCTGACGGCTACACCTTC. Translation gives CASSEAWRPDGYTF.

V and J are TRBV5-1 and TRBJ2-3; D perhaps matches TRBD2 (5 bases). Trimming removed 4 bases from V and 2 bases from J, with 14 bases in between. CDR1 is SGHRS, CDR2 YFSETQ, per germline. This CDR3 has 15 amino acids. In DNA, the CDR3 is TGCGCCAGCAGCCAGGAGGCGGGTTTCACAGATACGCAGTATTTT. It yields the protein CASSQEAGFTDTQYF.

V is TRBV4-1 and J is TRBJ2-1; TRBD1 is a possible D gene (5 bases). The germline gives CDR1 MGHRA, CDR2 YSYEKL. The CDR3 loop spans 14 amino acids. Trimming took 0 bases from V and 10 from J, leaving 13 bases between them. CDR3 nucleotides: TGCGCCAGCAGCCAAGATCCCAGGGTGGAAGAGCAGTTCTTC. It yields the protein CASSQDPRVEEQFF.